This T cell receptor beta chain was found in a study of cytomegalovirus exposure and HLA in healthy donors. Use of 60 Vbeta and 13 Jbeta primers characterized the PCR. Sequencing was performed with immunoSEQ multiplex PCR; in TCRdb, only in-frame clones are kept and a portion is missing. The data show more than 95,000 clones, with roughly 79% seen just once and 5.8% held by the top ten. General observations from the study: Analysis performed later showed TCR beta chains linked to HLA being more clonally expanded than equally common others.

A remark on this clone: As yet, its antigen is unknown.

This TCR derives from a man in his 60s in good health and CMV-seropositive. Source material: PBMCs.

CDR3 loop: CASSFVSGGGELFF. CDR3 coding DNA: TGTGCCAGCAGCTTCGTTAGCGGGGGAGGGGAGCTGTTTTTT. The rearrangement joins TRBV5-4 to TRBJ2-2; 9 positions match TRBD2. Germline CDR1 and CDR2: SGHNT and YYREEE (reference sequence). This CDR3 spans 14 amino acids. After removal of 2 bases from V and 8 bases from J, the junction contained 4 bases not matched to a gene.